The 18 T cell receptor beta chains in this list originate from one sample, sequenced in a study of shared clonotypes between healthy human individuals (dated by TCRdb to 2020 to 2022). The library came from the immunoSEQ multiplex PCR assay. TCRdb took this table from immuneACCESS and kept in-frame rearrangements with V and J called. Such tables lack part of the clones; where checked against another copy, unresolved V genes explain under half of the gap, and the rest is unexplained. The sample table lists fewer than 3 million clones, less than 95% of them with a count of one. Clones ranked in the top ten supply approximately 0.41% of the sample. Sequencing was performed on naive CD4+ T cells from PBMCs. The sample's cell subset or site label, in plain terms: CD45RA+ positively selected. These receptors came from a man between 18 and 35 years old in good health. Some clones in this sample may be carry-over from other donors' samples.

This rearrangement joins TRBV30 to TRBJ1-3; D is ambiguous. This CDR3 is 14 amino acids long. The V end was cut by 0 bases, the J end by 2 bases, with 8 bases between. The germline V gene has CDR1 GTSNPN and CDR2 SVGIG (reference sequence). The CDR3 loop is CAWSVPVPGNTIYF. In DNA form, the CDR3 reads TGTGCCTGGAGTGTACCTGTTCCTGGAAACACCATATATTTT.

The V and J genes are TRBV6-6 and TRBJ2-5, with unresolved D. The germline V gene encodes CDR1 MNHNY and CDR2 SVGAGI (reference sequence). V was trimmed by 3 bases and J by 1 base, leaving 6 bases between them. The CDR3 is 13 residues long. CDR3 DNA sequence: TGTGCCAGCAGTTATGCGCGCCAAGAGACCCAGTACTTC. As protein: CASSYARQETQYF.

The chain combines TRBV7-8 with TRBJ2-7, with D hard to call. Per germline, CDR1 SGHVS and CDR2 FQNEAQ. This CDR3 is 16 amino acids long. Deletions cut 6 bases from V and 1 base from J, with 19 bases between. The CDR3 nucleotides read TGTGCCAGCAGGCTTAGGTTTCGCCGCGATTCCTACGAGCAGTACTTC. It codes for CASRLRFRRDSYEQYF.

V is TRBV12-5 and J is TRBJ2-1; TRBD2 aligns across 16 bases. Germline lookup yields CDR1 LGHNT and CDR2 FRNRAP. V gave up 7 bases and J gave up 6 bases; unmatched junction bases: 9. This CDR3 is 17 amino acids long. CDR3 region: CASAPGLAGGSSNEQFF. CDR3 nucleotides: TGTGCTAGTGCCCCGGGACTAGCGGGGGGGAGTTCCAATGAGCAGTTCTTC.

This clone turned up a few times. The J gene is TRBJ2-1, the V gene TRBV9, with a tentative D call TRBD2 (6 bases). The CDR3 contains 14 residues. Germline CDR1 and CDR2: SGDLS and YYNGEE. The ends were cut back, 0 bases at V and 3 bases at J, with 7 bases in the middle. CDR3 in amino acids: CASSVGGLYNEQFF. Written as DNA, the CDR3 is TGTGCCAGCAGCGTAGGGGGACTCTACAATGAGCAGTTCTTC.

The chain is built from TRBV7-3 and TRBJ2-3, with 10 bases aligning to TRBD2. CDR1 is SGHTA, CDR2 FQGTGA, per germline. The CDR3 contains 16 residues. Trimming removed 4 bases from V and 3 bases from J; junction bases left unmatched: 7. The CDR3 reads CASSSGAGGRTDTQYF. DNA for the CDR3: TGTGCCAGCAGCTCCGGAGCGGGAGGGAGGACAGATACGCAGTATTTT. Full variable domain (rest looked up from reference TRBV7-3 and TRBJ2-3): GAGVSQTPSNKVTEKGKYVELRCDPISGHTALYWYRQSLGQGPEFLIYFQGTGAADDSGLPNDRFFAVRPEGSVSTLKIQRTERGDSAVYLCASSSGAGGRTDTQYFGPGTRLTVL.

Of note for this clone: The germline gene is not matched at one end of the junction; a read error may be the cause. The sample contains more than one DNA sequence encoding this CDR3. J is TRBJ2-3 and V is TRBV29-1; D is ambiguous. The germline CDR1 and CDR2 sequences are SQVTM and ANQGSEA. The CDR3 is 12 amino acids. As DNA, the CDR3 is TGCAGCGTTGAATTGGTCTCAGATACACAGTATTTT. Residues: CSVELVSDTQYF.

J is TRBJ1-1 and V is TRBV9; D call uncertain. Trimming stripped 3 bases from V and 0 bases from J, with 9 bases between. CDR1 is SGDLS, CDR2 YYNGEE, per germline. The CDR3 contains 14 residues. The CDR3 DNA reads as TGTGCCAGCAGCGCCACAGAGCTGAACACTGAAGCTTTCTTT. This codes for CASSATELNTEAFF.

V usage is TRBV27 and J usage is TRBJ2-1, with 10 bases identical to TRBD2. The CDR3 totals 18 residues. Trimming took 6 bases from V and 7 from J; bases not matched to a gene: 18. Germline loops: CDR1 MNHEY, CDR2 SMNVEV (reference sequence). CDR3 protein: CASRTATHLAGDSNEQFF. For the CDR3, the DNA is TGTGCCAGCAGGACCGCGACACATCTAGCGGGAGATTCAAATGAGCAGTTCTTC.

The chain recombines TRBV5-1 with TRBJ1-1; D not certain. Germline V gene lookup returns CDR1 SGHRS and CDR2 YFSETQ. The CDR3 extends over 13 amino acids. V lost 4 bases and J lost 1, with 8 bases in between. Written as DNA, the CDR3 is TGCGCCAGCAGCGCCGACCCGAACACTGAAGCTTTCTTT. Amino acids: CASSADPNTEAFF. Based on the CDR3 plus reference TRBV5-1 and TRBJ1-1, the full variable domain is KAGVTQTPRYLIKTRGQQVTLSCSPISGHRSVSWYQQTPGQGLQFLFEYFSETQRNKGNFPGRFSGRQFSNSRSEMNVSTLELGDSALYLCASSADPNTEAFFGQGTRLTVV.

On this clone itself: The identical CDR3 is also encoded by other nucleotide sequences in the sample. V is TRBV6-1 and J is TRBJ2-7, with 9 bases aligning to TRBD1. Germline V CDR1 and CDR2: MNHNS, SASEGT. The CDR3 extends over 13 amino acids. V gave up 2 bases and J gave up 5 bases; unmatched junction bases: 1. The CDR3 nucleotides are TGTGCCAGCAGTGAAAGGACAGGGGACGAGCAGTACTTC. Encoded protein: CASSERTGDEQYF.

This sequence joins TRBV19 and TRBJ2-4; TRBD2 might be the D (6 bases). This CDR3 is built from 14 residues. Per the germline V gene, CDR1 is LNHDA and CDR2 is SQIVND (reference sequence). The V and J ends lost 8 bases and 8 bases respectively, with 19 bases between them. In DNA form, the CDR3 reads TGTGCCAGTTACGGGGGAAACCCAGAGGACATTCAGTACTTC. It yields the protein CASYGGNPEDIQYF.

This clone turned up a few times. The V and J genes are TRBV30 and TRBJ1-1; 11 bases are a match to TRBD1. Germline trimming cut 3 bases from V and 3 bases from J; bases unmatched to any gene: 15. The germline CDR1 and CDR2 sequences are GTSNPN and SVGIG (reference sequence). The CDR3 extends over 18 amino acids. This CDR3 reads CAWSTGQGARQHYTEAFF. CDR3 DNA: TGTGCCTGGAGCACAGGACAGGGGGCACGGCAGCACTACACTGAAGCTTTCTTT. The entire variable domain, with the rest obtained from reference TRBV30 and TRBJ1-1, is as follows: SQTIHQWPATLVQPVGSPLSLECTVEGTSNPNLYWYRQAAGRGLQLLFYSVGIGQISSEVPQNLSASRPQDRQFILSSKKLLLSDSGFYLCAWSTGQGARQHYTEAFFGQGTRLTVV.

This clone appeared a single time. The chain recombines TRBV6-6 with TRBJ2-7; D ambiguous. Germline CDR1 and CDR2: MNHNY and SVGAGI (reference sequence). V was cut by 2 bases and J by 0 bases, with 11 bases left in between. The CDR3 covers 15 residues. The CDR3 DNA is TGTGCCAGCAGTTACAGGTGGTTGAGCTCCTACGAGCAGTACTTC. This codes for CASSYRWLSSYEQYF.

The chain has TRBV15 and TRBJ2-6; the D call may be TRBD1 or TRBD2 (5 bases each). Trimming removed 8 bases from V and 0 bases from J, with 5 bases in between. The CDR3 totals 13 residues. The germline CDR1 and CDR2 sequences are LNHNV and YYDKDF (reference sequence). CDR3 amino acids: CATGGSGANVLTF. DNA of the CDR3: TGTGCCACCGGGGGCTCTGGGGCCAACGTCCTGACTTTC.

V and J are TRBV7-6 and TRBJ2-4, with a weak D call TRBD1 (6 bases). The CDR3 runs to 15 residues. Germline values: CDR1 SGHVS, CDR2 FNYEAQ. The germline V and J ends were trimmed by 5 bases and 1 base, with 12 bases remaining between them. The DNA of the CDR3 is TGTGCCAGCAGCCGCCTAGGGGGTGCCAAAAACATTCAGTACTTC. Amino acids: CASSRLGGAKNIQYF.

In DNA, the CDR3 is TGTGCCAGCAGTTTATCAGGGCTGTCCTACAATGAGCAGTTCTTC. Protein sequence: CASSLSGLSYNEQFF. The chain carries TRBV27 and TRBJ2-1, with D unclear. Trimming removed 0 bases at V and 1 base at J, with 7 bases between. The CDR3 runs 15 residues. Germline CDR1 reads MNHEY; CDR2 reads SMNVEV (reference sequence).

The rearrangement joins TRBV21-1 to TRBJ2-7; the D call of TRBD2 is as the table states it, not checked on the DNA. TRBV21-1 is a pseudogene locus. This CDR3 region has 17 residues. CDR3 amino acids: CASSKAPWVPSSYEQYF. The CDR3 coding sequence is TGTGCCAGCAGCAAAGCGCCCTGGGTACCTAGCTCCTACGAGCAGTACTTC.